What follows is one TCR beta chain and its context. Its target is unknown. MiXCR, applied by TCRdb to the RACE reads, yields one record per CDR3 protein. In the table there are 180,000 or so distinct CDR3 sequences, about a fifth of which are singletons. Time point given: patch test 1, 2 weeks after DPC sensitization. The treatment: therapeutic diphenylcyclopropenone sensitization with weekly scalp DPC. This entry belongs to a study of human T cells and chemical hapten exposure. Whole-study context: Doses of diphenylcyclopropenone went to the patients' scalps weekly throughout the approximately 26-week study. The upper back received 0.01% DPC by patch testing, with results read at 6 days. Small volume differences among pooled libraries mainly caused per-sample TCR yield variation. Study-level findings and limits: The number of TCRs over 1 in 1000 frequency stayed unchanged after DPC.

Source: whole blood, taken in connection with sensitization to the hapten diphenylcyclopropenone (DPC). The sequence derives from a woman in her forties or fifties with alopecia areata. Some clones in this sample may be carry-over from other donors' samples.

This CDR3 is CAISLGQDFYGYTF. The CDR3 bases are TGTGCCATCAGCCTCGGACAGGACTTCTATGGCTACACCTTC. V usage is TRBV10-3 and J usage is TRBJ1-2; 7 nucleotides match TRBD1. Germline V gives CDR1 ENHRY, CDR2 SYGVKD. This CDR3 has 14 residues. The junction had 8 bases not matched to a gene; V was cut back by 6 bases and J by 4 bases.